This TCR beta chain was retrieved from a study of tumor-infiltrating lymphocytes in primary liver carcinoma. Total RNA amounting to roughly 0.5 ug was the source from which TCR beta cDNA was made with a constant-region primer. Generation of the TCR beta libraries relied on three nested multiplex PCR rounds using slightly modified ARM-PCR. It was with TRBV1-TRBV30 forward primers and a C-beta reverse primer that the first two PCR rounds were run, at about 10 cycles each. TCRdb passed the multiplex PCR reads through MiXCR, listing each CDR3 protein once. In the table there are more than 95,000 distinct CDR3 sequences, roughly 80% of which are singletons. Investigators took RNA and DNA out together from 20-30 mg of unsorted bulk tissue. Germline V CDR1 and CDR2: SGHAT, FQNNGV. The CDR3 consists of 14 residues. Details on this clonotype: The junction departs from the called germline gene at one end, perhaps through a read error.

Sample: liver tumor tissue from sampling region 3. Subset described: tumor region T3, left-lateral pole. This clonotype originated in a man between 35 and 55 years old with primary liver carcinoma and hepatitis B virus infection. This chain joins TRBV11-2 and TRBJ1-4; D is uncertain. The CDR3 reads CASSFEQEGGKLLF. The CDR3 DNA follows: TGTGCCAGTAGCTTCGAACAAGAAGGTGGAAAACTGCTTTTT.